Below, 5 T cell receptor beta chains from the same sample are listed, as sequenced in a study of CD8 T cells in ankylosing spondylitis. TCRdb ran MiXCR on the 5' RACE reads and lists one entry per CDR3 protein. The sample lists 200,000 to 250,000 distinct CDR3 sequences, about 10% occurring once. The sequenced sample was blood, either unsorted or a sorted T cell fraction (not recorded which). The receptors come from a male donor with ankylosing spondylitis or in good health (not recorded which).

This clonotype appeared a few times. The CDR3 DNA follows: TGTGCCAGCAGTTGGGTCGGCCTAAGTGACGGCTACACCTTC. Its translation: CASSWVGLSDGYTF. The V gene is TRBV12-3 or TRBV12-4, the J gene TRBJ1-2; no firm D call. Trimming removed 4 bases from V and 8 bases from J, with 17 bases in between. The CDR3 totals 14 residues.

At least ten counts were recorded for this clonotype. The V call is TRBV28, the J call TRBJ1-3, with D perhaps TRBD1 (5 bases). The CDR3 has 15 residues. V was clipped by 3 bases and J by 0 bases, with 9 bases between them. CDR1 is MDHEN and CDR2 is SYDVKM in the germline V gene. For the CDR3, the DNA is TGTGCCAGCAGTTTGGCAGGGAACTCTGGAAACACCATATATTTT. This encodes CASSLAGNSGNTIYF.

This clonotype has ten or more counts. The chain carries TRBV28 and TRBJ1-5; D is perhaps TRBD1 (5 bases). CDR1 and CDR2 (germline): MDHEN, SYDVKM. This CDR3 region has 14 residues. V lost 5 bases and J 1 base, leaving 9 bases between the germline ends. As DNA, the CDR3 is TGTGCCAGCAGTCCGGGGGGGAGCAATCAGCCCCAGCATTTT. It is translated as CASSPGGSNQPQHF.

This clonotype was seen ten or more times. The chain recombines TRBV7-6 with TRBJ1-4; D remains ambiguous. Germline CDR1 reads SGHVS; CDR2 reads FNYEAQ. The CDR3 length is 15 residues. The V and J ends lost 4 bases and 5 bases respectively, with 14 bases between them. CDR3 sequence (DNA): TGTGCCAGCAGCTCCGGAGGAGGACCAAATGAAAAACTGTTTTTT. Residues: CASSSGGGPNEKLFF.

In its sample, this clonotype was seen a few times. CDR3: CASSSPVDRGLEETQYF. The CDR3, as DNA: TGTGCCAGCAGCTCCCCCGTTGACAGGGGGCTAGAAGAGACCCAGTACTTC. The chain recombines TRBV12-3 or TRBV12-4 with TRBJ2-5, with 10 bases lining up with TRBD1. V lost 6 bases and J lost 3; bases outside the gene matches: 13. The CDR3 loop spans 17 amino acids.